This is a list of T cell receptor beta chains from one sample in a study of blood T cell repertoires in COVID-19. Libraries were prepared by immunoSEQ multiplex PCR; TCRdb keeps only in-frame clonotypes and omits some of them. The table shows just over 150,000 clones, with 80% to 90% occurring only once. Sequencing input: peripheral blood. Receptors originate from a woman in her thirties or forties with acute or convalescent COVID-19. Each CDR3 is given with its conserved first and last residue.

TRBV7-9,TRBJ2-6,CASSLEPHSGANVLTF
TRBV28,TRBJ1-1,CASNGGSGSAFF
TRBV7-9,TRBJ1-2,CASSNGTVYGYTF
TRBV3-1/TRBV3-2,TRBJ2-3,CASSQDLQSTDTQYF
TRBV4-1,TRBJ2-1,CASSQTLAGGGNEQFF
TRBV19,TRBJ2-7,CASSMDIAYEQYF
TRBV11-1,TRBJ2-3,CASSGQGASTDTQYF
TRBV29-1,TRBJ1-4,CSAGRLDEKLFF
TRBV12-5,TRBJ1-1,CASGWDRNTEAFF
TRBV12-5,TRBJ2-5,CASGSGQAQETQYF
TRBV6-1,TRBJ2-7,CASSEEGFAYEQYF
TRBV2,TRBJ1-5,CASTVSNQPQHF
TRBV9,TRBJ2-7,CASSVAPTGGEQYF
TRBV5-6,TRBJ1-3,CASSHGTANSGNTIYF
TRBV11-3,TRBJ2-7,CASSPGGAGTVHEQYF
TRBV7-2,TRBJ1-6,CASCWGVNSPLHF